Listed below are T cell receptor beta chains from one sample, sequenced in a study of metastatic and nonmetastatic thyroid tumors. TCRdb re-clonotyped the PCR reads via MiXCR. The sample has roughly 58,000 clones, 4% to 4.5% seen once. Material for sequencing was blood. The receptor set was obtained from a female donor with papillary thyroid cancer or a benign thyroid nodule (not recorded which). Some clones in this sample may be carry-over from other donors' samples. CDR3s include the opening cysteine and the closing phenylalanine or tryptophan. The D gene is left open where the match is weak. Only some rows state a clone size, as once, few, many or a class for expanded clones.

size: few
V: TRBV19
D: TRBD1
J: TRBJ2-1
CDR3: CASSMGQNYNEQFF
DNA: TGTGCCAGTAGTATGGGACAGAACTACAATGAGCAGTTCTTC

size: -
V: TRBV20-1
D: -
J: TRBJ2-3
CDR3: CSARIAVGITDTQYF
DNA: TGCAGTGCGAGAATAGCGGTAGGGATCACAGATACGCAGTATTTT

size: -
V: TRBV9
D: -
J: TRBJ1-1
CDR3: CASSPTGPYTEAFF
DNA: TGTGCCAGCAGCCCAACCGGACCTTACACTGAAGCTTTCTTT

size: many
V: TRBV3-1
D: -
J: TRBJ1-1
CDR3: CASSLAMNTEAFF
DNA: TGTGCCAGCAGCCTAGCGATGAACACTGAAGCTTTCTTT

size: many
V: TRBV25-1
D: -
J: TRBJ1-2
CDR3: CASSDPGRGDGYTF
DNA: TGTGCCAGCAGTGACCCAGGGAGGGGAGATGGCTACACCTTC

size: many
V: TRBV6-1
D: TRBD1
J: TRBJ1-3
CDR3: CASSQRQGTGNTIYF
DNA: TGTGCCAGCAGTCAAAGACAGGGAACGGGAAACACCATATATTTT

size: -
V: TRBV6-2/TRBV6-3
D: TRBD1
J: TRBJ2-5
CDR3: CASRKTGGRETQYF
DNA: TGTGCCAGCAGAAAGACAGGGGGCCGAGAGACCCAGTACTTC

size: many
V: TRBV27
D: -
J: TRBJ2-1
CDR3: CASSLWGGREQFF
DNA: TGTGCCAGCAGTTTATGGGGGGGGCGTGAGCAGTTCTTC

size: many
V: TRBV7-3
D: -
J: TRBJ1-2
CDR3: CASSLTASGTYGYTF
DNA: TGTGCCAGCAGCTTAACGGCATCAGGGACCTATGGCTACACCTTC

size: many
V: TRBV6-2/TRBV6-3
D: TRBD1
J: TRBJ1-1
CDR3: CASSRQGARAFF
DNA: TGTGCCAGCAGTCGACAGGGGGCGAGAGCTTTCTTT

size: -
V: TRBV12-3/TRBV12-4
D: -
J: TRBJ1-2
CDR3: CASILGTLSYGYTF
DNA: TGTGCCAGCATTTTAGGGACACTTAGCTATGGCTACACCTTC

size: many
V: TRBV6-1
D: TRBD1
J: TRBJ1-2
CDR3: CASSGTAGYGYTF
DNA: TGTGCCAGCAGCGGGACAGCTGGTTATGGCTACACCTTC

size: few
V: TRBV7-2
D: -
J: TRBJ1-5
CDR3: CASSFPNQPQHF
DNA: TGTGCCAGCAGCTTCCCAAATCAGCCCCAGCATTTT

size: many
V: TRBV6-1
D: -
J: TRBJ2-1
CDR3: CASSGDFTPYNEQFF
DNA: TGTGCCAGCAGTGGGGACTTTACTCCTTACAATGAGCAGTTCTTC

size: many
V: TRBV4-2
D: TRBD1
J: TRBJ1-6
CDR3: CASSQRDRGSSYNSPLHF
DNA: TGTGCCAGCAGCCAGCGGGACAGGGGGAGCTCCTATAATTCACCCCTCCACTTT

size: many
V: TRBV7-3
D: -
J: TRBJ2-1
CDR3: CASSFLPTNEQFF
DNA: TGTGCCAGCAGCTTCCTGCCAACAAATGAGCAGTTCTTC

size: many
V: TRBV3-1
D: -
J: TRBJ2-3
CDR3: CASSQVESLGPTVTDTQYF
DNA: TGTGCCAGCAGCCAAGTAGAATCGCTGGGACCTACAGTCACAGATACGCAGTATTTT

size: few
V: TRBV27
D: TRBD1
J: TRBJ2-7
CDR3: CASSLGDRGLSYEQYF
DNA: TGTGCCAGCAGTTTAGGGGACAGGGGGCTCTCCTACGAGCAGTACTTC

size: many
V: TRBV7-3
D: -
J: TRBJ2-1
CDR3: CASSSQPSYNEQFF
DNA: TGTGCCAGCAGCTCGCAACCCTCCTACAATGAGCAGTTCTTC

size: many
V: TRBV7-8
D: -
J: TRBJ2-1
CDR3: CASSLQAGYNEQFF
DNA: TGTGCCAGCAGCTTGCAGGCAGGGTACAATGAGCAGTTCTTC

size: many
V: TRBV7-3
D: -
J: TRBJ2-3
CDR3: CASSRGLHTSDTQYF
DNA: TGTGCCAGCAGCCGGGGACTCCATACGTCAGATACGCAGTATTTT

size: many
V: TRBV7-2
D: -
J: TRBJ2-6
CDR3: CASSRGPGANVLTF
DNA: TGTGCCAGCAGCCGTGGACCTGGGGCCAACGTCCTGACTTTC

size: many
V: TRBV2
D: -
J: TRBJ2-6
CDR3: CASSVARSGANVLTF
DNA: TGTGCCAGCAGTGTTGCCCGCTCTGGGGCCAACGTCCTGACTTTC

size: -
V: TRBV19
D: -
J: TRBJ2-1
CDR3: CATTNQATGIGSYNEQFF
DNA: TGTGCCACCACCAACCAAGCCACCGGGATTGGGTCCTACAATGAGCAGTTCTTC

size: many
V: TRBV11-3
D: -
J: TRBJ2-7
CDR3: CASSPRRSYEQYF
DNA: TGTGCCAGCAGCCCCCGACGGAGCTACGAGCAGTACTTC

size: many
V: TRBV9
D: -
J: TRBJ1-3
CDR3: CASGSGASGNTIYF
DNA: TGTGCCAGCGGGTCAGGGGCGTCTGGAAACACCATATATTTT

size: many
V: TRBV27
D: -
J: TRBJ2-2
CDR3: CASSPLVGANTGELFF
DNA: TGTGCCAGCAGTCCTCTAGTCGGCGCGAACACCGGGGAGCTGTTTTTT

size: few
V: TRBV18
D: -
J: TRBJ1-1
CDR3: CASSPGAYTEAFF
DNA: TGTGCCAGCTCACCAGGGGCCTACACTGAAGCTTTCTTT